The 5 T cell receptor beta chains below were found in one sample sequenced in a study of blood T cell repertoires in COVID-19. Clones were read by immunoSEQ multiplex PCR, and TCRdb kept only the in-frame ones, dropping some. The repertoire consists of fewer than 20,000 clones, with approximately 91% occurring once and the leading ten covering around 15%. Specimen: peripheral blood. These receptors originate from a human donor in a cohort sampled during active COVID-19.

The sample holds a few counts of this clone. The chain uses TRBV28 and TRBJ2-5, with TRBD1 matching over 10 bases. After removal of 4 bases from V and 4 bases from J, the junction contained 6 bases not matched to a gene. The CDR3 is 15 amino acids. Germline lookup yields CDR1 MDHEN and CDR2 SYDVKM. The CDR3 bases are TGTGCCAGCAGTTGGGACAGGGGCGTCGGAGAGACCCAGTACTTC. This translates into CASSWDRGVGETQYF.

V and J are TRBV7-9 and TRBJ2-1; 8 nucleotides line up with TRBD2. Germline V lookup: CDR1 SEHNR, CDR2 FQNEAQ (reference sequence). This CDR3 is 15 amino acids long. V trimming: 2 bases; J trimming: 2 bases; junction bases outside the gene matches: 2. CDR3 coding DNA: TGTGCCAGCAGCTTACGCGGGGGGACCTACAATGAGCAGTTCTTC. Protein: CASSLRGGTYNEQFF.

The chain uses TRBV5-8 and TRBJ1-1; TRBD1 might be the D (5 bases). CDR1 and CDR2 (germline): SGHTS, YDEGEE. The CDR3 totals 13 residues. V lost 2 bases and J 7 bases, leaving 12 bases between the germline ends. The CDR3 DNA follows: TGTGCCAGCAGCTTCCCAACTCAGGGTGAAGCTTTCTTT. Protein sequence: CASSFPTQGEAFF.

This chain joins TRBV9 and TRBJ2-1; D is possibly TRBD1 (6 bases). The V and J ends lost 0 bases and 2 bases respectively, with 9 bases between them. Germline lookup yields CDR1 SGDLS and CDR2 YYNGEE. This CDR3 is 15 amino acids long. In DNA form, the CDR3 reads TGTGCCAGCAGCGTAGAGGGGGACGCCTACAATGAGCAGTTCTTC. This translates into CASSVEGDAYNEQFF. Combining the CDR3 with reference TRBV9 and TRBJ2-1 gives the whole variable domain DSGVTQTPKHLITATGQRVTLRCSPRSGDLSVYWYQQSLDQGLQFLIQYYNGEERAKGNILERFSAQQFPDLHSELNLSSLELGDSALYFCASSVEGDAYNEQFFGPGTRLTVL.

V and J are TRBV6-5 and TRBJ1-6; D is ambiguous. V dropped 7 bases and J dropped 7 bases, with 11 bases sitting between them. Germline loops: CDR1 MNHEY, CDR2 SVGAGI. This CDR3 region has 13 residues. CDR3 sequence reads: CASIEGQNSPLHF. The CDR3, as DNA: TGTGCCAGCATAGAGGGCCAAAATTCACCCCTCCACTTT.